A single sample is the source of the 24 T cell receptor beta chains below, sequenced in a study of CD8+ T cells in alopecia areata. Markers used for sorting pooled cutaneous lymph node cells were CD4, CD8alpha, NKG2D, NKG2ACE and others. Following extraction, RNA underwent reverse transcription to cDNA, which served as the sequencing template. Libraries were prepared by immunoSEQ multiplex PCR; TCRdb keeps only in-frame clonotypes and omits some of them. Singletons are absent from the sample, which has around 300,000 clones. Sequenced material: CD4+ T cells sorted from a lymph node. The receptors were sampled from a C3H/HeJ mouse with alopecia areata. For this mouse line, the MHC haplotype is H2-k.

This clone was detected only a few times. Mouse germline and gene names are used. The read ends 4 residues shy of where the CDR3 ends; the end is completed using the germline J gene. This chain connects TRBV17 to TRBJ2-5, with 9 bases that match TRBD2. CDR1 MNHDT and CDR2 YYDKIL come from the germline V gene. The CDR3 is 14 residues long. CDR3 amino acids: CASRETGGKDTQYF. Incomplete CDR3 DNA: TGTGCTAGCAGGGAGACTGGGGGTAAAGAC.

Concerning this clone itself: Mouse gene names and germline throughout. The sequenced fragment ends 4 residues before the CDR3 boundary, so the rest is inferred from the germline J gene. The chain carries TRBV17 and TRBJ2-5; TRBD2 matches 7 bases. The CDR3 runs 15 residues. Germline lookup yields CDR1 MNHDT and CDR2 YYDKIL. With V trimmed by 0 bases and J by 3 bases, 3 bases remained unmatched. The CDR3 here is CASSREVGGQDTQYF. The sequenced part of the CDR3 DNA is TGTGCTAGCAGTAGAGAGGTGGGGGGACAAGAC.

This clone was counted between two and nine times. Here the gene names and germline are mouse. Sequencing ends 4 residues short of the CDR3 end; the germline J gene provides the rest. Other DNA sequences of this sample code for an identical CDR3. This chain links TRBV13-1 with TRBJ2-5; weak D call: TRBD2 (6 bases). The V gene lost 5 bases and the J gene lost 3 bases, with 10 bases spanning the gap. Germline V gene sequence: CDR1 NSHNY, CDR2 SYGAGN. CDR3 length: 13 amino acids. The covered CDR3 bases are TGTGCCAGCAGGGAGACTGGTCAAGAC. As protein: CASRETGQD. The whole CDR3 protein reads CASRETGQDTQYF.

As regards this clone: Gene and germline names: mouse. The CDR3 sequence is CASSGGDRTSDYTF. The part of the CDR3 DNA that was read is TGTGCCAGCAGTGGGGGGGACAGGACCTCC. The genes are TRBV13-1 and TRBJ1-2; 8 bases match TRBD1. The read comes to an end 4 residues before the CDR3 does, leaving the germline J gene to fill in the end. From germline, CDR1 is NSHNY and CDR2 SYGAGN. The CDR3 is 14 amino acids. The V segment lost 3 bases and the J segment 4 bases; nucleotides outside the gene matches: 5.

The table lists this clone with a few counts. The gene names here belong to mouse. The read ends 4 residues shy of where the CDR3 ends; the end is completed using the germline J gene. This chain uses TRBV5 with TRBJ2-3; 7 bases match TRBD1. This CDR3 comprises 16 residues. The junction had 5 bases not matched to a gene; V was cut back by 2 bases and J by 0 bases. Per germline, CDR1 LGHNA and CDR2 YNLKQL (reference sequence). The part of the CDR3 DNA that was read is TGTGCCAGCAGCCAACAGGGGGTCCCTAGTGCAGAA. Translating gives CASSQQGVPSAE. The full CDR3 protein is CASSQQGVPSAETLYF.

The table lists this clone with a few counts. The germline and genes are mouse ones. The sequenced fragment ends 4 residues before the CDR3 boundary, so the rest is inferred from the germline J gene. This chain connects TRBV17 to TRBJ2-3; D perhaps matches TRBD2 (5 bases). Between the trimmed V and J ends, which lost 4 bases and 2 bases, there was a span of 7 bases. The CDR3 has 13 residues. Looked up from germline, CDR1 is MNHDT and CDR2 is YYDKIL. The CDR3 region is CASSTWDAETLYF. The CDR3 DNA, read in part, is TGTGCTAGCAGTACCTGGGATGCAGAA.

Concerning this clone itself: Mouse gene names and germline throughout. Read sequence stops 4 residues before the CDR3 end, and the germline J gene provides the missing end. J is TRBJ2-7 and V is TRBV1; perhaps TRBD2 as D (5 bases). The CDR3 spans 17 residues. V was shortened by 1 base and J by 0 bases, with 16 bases between the two germline ends. The germline V gene encodes CDR1 NSQYPW and CDR2 LRSPGD (reference sequence). Incomplete CDR3 DNA: TGCACCTGCAGTGCAGTGGAGGCTGGGATGAGCTCCTAT. Translation: CTCSAVEAGMSSY. From start to end, the CDR3 is CTCSAVEAGMSSYEQYF.

A remark on this clone: All gene names here are mouse names. The read stops 4 residues short of the end of the CDR3; the missing end is completed from the germline J gene. This chain links TRBV14 with TRBJ2-5; D is ambiguous. From germline, CDR1 is SGHDT and CDR2 FRDEAV. V lost 5 bases, J lost 0 bases, and 4 bases lay in between. The CDR3 runs 12 residues. The CDR3 bases that were read are TGTGCCAGCAGCCATAACCAAGAC. Its translation is CASSHNQD. The whole CDR3 is CASSHNQDTQYF.

Regarding this clone: Mouse germline and gene names are used. The CDR3 end lies 4 residues beyond the end of the read and is filled in from the germline J gene. This chain connects TRBV31 to TRBJ2-3; TRBD2 matches 9 bases. The germline CDR1 and CDR2 sequences are GKSSPN and SITVG. The CDR3 covers 14 residues. CDR3 DNA, as far as it was read: TGTGCCTGGAGTCTAGCTGGGGGGGGAGAA. This encodes CAWSLAGGGE. The entire CDR3 protein reads CAWSLAGGGETLYF.

In its sample, this clone was seen a few times. The gene names given are mouse names. The CDR3 is cut off 4 residues early in the read; its end comes from the germline J gene. The chain carries TRBV13-3 and TRBJ1-2; D perhaps matches TRBD1 (6 bases). V lost 1 base, J lost 4 bases, and 8 bases lay in between. CDR3 length equals 13 residues. Germline CDR1 is NNHDY and CDR2 is SYVADS. The CDR3 bases that were read are TGTGCCAGCAGTGATAACAGGGCCTCC. Translating gives CASSDNRAS. The full CDR3 protein reads CASSDNRASDYTF.

This clone was detected a few times. Mouse germline and gene names are used. The read stops 4 residues short of the end of the CDR3; the missing end is completed from the germline J gene. Other DNA variants within this sample encode the same CDR3. The gene calls are TRBV19 and TRBJ2-7; 11 bases agree with TRBD2. This CDR3 has 14 residues. Germline loops: CDR1 FNHDT, CDR2 SITEND (reference sequence). CDR3 in amino acids: CASSLGLGGYEQYF. The covered CDR3 bases are TGTGCCAGCAGTCTTGGACTGGGGGGTTAT.

This clone was seen only a few times. Gene names follow the mouse nomenclature. The sequence runs out 4 residues before the end of the CDR3; the remainder is reconstructed from the germline J gene. Other nucleotide sequences from this sample produce the same CDR3. The V and J genes are TRBV13-2 and TRBJ2-3, with 7 bases matching TRBD1. V lost 0 bases to trimming and J lost 0 bases; unmatched junction nucleotides: 4. This CDR3 has 16 residues. Germline CDR1 is NNHNN and CDR2 is SYGAGS (reference sequence). The part of the CDR3 DNA that was read is TGTGCCAGCGGTGATGCGGGGACAGCTAGTGCAGAA. The encoded protein is CASGDAGTASAE. The full CDR3 protein is CASGDAGTASAETLYF.

As regards this clone: The germline and genes are mouse ones. The read ends 4 residues shy of where the CDR3 ends; the end is completed using the germline J gene. The sample holds other DNA sequences that translate to the same CDR3. The chain employs TRBV13-1 and TRBJ2-1; 10 bases line up with TRBD1. Germline CDR1 and CDR2: NSHNY and SYGAGN. The junction had 1 base not matched to a gene; V was cut back by 3 bases and J by 4 bases. The CDR3 has 14 residues. The CDR3 sequence: CASSGDRGYAEQFF. The sequenced part of the CDR3 DNA is TGTGCCAGCAGTGGGGACAGGGGATATGCT.

This clone was detected a few times. Mouse names are used for the genes. The DNA read from the CDR3 is TGTGCCAGCAGATGGACAGATAGTGCAGAA. Its translation is CASRWTDSAE. The entire CDR3 sequence reads CASRWTDSAETLYF. The rearrangement joins TRBV13-1 to TRBJ2-3; TRBD1 is a possible D gene (6 bases). With the read ending 4 residues before the CDR3 end, the germline J gene is used to fill in that end. Germline-derived CDR1 and CDR2 are NSHNY and SYGAGN. V lost 5 bases to trimming and J lost 0 bases, with 10 bases between them. There are 14 residues in the CDR3.

In regard to this clone: Germline and genes here are mouse. The CDR3 is cut off 4 residues early in the read; its end comes from the germline J gene. V is TRBV1 and J is TRBJ2-3; possibly TRBD2 for D (7 bases). The V gene's germline CDR1 is NSQYPW and CDR2 LRSPGD (reference sequence). V was shortened by 0 bases and J by 2 bases, with 9 bases between the two germline ends. The CDR3 runs 15 residues. CDR3 bases read: TGCACCTGCAGTGCAGAAGGGGGGCTTGCAGAA. Its protein is CTCSAEGGLAE. The full CDR3 sequence reads CTCSAEGGLAETLYF.

Note on this clone: Genes and germline come from the mouse. From the germline J gene comes the end of the CDR3, since the read stops 4 residues before it. The V call is TRBV13-1, the J call TRBJ2-1; 10 nucleotides agree with TRBD1. CDR1 is NSHNY, CDR2 SYGAGN, per germline. With 1 base clipped from V and 4 bases from J, the junction kept 2 bases outside the gene matches. This CDR3 region has 15 residues. The sequenced part of the CDR3 DNA is TGTGCCAGCAGTGATAGGGGACAGGGGTATGCT. This encodes CASSDRGQGYA. The full CDR3 sequence reads CASSDRGQGYAEQFF.

There are a few counts of this clone. The germline and genes are mouse ones. The read terminates 4 residues ahead of where the CDR3 ends, so the germline J gene completes it. The chain employs TRBV17 and TRBJ2-4; a possible D gene is TRBD1 (6 bases). Trimming removed 2 bases from V and 2 bases from J, with 8 bases in between. Per germline, CDR1 MNHDT and CDR2 YYDKIL. This CDR3 spans 14 amino acids. The sequenced part of the CDR3 DNA is TGTGCTAGCAGTAGACAGGGGTCTCAAAAC. As protein: CASSRQGSQN. The full CDR3 sequence reads CASSRQGSQNTLYF.

This clone turned up a few times. Mouse names are used for the genes. The CDR3 extends 4 residues past the end of the read, so its final part is completed from the germline J gene. V usage is TRBV13-1 and J usage is TRBJ2-3; the D gene is possibly TRBD1 (5 bases). Germline CDR1 NSHNY, CDR2 SYGAGN. V was pared by 1 base and J by 0 bases, with 9 bases between. The CDR3 is 15 residues long. CDR3 DNA (partial): TGTGCCAGCAGTGATACGACAGCCAGTGCAGAA. Its translation: CASSDTTASAE. The whole CDR3 is CASSDTTASAETLYF.

Comment on this clone: Genes here carry mouse names. The missing CDR3 end, 4 residues past where the read stops, is filled in from the germline J gene. The rearrangement uses TRBV5 and TRBJ2-7; 7 bases align to TRBD1. V shed 2 bases, J shed 0 bases, and the junction held 4 bases outside the gene matches. Germline V CDR1 and CDR2: LGHNA, YNLKQL (reference sequence). The CDR3 totals 15 residues. The CDR3 bases that were read are TGTGCCAGCAGCCAAACCGGGACAGACTCCTAT. It specifies CASSQTGTDSY. The entire CDR3 protein is CASSQTGTDSYEQYF.

This clone was found a few times. The germline and genes are mouse ones. Sequencing ends 4 residues short of the CDR3 end; the germline J gene provides the rest. The V call is TRBV17, the J call TRBJ1-1; 12 bases align to TRBD1. Germline V gene sequence: CDR1 MNHDT, CDR2 YYDKIL. This CDR3 contains 16 residues. The CDR3 sequence: CASSREVRDRGREVFF. Partial CDR3 DNA: TGTGCTAGCAGTAGAGAAGTGCGGGACAGGGGGCGA.

Points on this clone: Mouse germline and gene names are used. The CDR3 extends 4 residues past the end of the read, so its final part is completed from the germline J gene. The rearrangement joins TRBV29 to TRBJ2-2, with D tentatively TRBD1 (6 bases). The CDR3 extends over 16 amino acids. Germline loops: CDR1 MSHET, CDR2 SYDVDS. V was cut by 0 bases and J by 0 bases, with 8 bases left in between. The DNA read from the CDR3 is TGTGCTAGCAGTTTATCGGGACAATCAAACACCGGG. This sequence encodes CASSLSGQSNTG. The whole CDR3 reads CASSLSGQSNTGQLYF.

This clone was detected only a few times. The gene symbols are mouse symbols. The CDR3 goes on 4 residues after the read ends, and that part is filled in from the germline J gene. This CDR3 is also generated by other DNA sequences in the sample. The chain joins TRBV13-1 to TRBJ2-1; D gene unclear. This CDR3 is 13 amino acids long. The germline gives CDR1 NSHNY, CDR2 SYGAGN. Trimming cost V 1 base and J 3 bases, with 5 bases left between them. CDR3 residues: CASSDRGYAEQFF. Partial CDR3 DNA: TGTGCCAGCAGTGATAGAGGCTATGCT.

There are a few counts of this clone. The gene symbols are mouse symbols. The read finishes 4 residues shy of the CDR3 end, and the germline J gene is used to complete it. Other DNA sequences from this sample encode an identical CDR3 as well. The chain carries TRBV14 and TRBJ2-3, with D possibly being TRBD1 (5 bases). CDR3 size: 13 residues. The V and J ends lost 2 bases and 1 base respectively, with 5 bases between them. The germline CDR1 and CDR2 sequences are SGHDT and FRDEAV. The CDR3 spells CASSLGGAETLYF. The covered CDR3 bases are TGTGCCAGCAGTTTAGGGGGTGCAGAA.

About this clone: Each gene name is a mouse one. The read halts 4 residues ahead of the CDR3 end, with the missing end drawn from the germline J gene. The chain employs TRBV17 and TRBJ2-4, with 9 bases that match TRBD2. This CDR3 is 16 amino acids long. V gave up 1 base and J gave up 3 bases; unmatched junction bases: 5. The germline gives CDR1 MNHDT, CDR2 YYDKIL. The covered CDR3 bases are TGTGCTAGCAGTAGAGCTCTGGGGGGGAACCAAAAC. Protein sequence: CASSRALGGNQN. The whole CDR3 reads CASSRALGGNQNTLYF. Using reference TRBV17 and TRBJ2-4 for the parts outside the CDR3, the full variable domain is DTTVKQNPRYKLARVGKPVNLICSQTMNHDTMYWYQKKPNQAPKLLLFYYDKILNREADTFEKFQSSRPNNSFCSLYIGSAGLEYSAMYLCASSRALGGNQNTLYFGAGTRLSVL.